This entry lists 3 T cell receptor beta chains sequenced from one sample in a study of blood T cell repertoires in COVID-19. The method was immunoSEQ multiplex PCR; TCRdb's version includes in-frame clones alone and lacks a portion of them. Here the sample spans 300,000 or so clones, around 90% being singletons. The sequencing input was peripheral blood. The source of these receptors is a woman in her forties with acute or convalescent COVID-19.

The J gene is TRBJ1-4, the V gene TRBV2; 8 nucleotides line up with TRBD1. V shed 7 bases, J shed 8 bases, and the junction held 9 bases outside the gene matches. The CDR3 loop spans 14 amino acids. In germline, CDR1 is SNHLY, CDR2 FYNNEI. CDR3 in amino acids: CASIRGQGREKLFF. CDR3 in DNA: TGTGCCAGCATTCGCGGACAGGGAAGGGAAAAACTGTTTTTT.

The rearrangement links TRBV3-1 (or the pseudogene TRBV3-2) to TRBJ1-5; tentatively, D is TRBD1 (5 bases). The CDR3 consists of 14 residues. V was shortened by 4 bases and J by 4 bases, with 11 bases between the two germline ends. The germline V gene has CDR1 LGHDT and CDR2 YNNKEL (reference sequence). DNA of the CDR3: TGTGCCAGCAGCCCTCACGGGGGGAATCAGCCCCAGCATTTT. Translating it yields CASSPHGGNQPQHF.

The chain uses TRBV2 and TRBJ2-7; the D gene is possibly TRBD2 (5 bases). Germline V gene lookup returns CDR1 SNHLY and CDR2 FYNNEI. The CDR3 is 11 residues long. Trimming removed 4 bases at V and 7 bases at J, with 8 bases between. The CDR3 DNA sequence: TGTGCCAGCAGTGCGGGGTTAGAGCAGTACGTC. It translates to CASSAGLEQYV.